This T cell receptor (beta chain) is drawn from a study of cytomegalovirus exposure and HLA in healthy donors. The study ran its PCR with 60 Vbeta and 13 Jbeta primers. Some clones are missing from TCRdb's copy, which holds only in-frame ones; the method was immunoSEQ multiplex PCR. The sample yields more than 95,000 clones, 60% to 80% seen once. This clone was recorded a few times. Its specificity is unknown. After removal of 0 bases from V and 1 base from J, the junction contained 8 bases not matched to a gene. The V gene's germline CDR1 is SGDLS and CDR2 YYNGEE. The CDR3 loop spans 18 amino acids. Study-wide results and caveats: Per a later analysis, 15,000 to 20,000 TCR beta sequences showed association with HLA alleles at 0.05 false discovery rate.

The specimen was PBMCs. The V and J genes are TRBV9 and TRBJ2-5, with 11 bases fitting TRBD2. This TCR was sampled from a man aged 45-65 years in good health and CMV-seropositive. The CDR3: CASSVAVAGGPPQETQYF. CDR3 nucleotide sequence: TGTGCCAGCAGCGTAGCTGTAGCGGGGGGGCCCCCCCAAGAGACCCAGTACTTC.